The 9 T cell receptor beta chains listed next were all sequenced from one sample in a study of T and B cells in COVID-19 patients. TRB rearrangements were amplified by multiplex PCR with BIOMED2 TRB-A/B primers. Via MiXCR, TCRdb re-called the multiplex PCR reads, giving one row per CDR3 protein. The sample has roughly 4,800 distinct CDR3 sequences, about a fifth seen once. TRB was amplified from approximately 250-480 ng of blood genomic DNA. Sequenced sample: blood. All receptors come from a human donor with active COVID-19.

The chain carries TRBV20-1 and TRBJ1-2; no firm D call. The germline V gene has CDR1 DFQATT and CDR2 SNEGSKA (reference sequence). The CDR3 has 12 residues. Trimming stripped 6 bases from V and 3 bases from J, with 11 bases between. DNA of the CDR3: TGCAGTGCCCTGAGGGCATACTATGGCTACACCTTC. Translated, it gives CSALRAYYGYTF.

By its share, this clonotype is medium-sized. In nucleotides, the CDR3 is TGTGCCAGCAGTTTGGGACACAAGTATGGCTACACCTTC. Translating gives CASSLGHKYGYTF. The chain couples TRBV12-3 or TRBV12-4 to TRBJ1-2; weak D call: TRBD1 (6 bases). The CDR3 length is 13 residues. V was shortened by 3 bases and J by 5 bases, with 10 bases between the two germline ends.

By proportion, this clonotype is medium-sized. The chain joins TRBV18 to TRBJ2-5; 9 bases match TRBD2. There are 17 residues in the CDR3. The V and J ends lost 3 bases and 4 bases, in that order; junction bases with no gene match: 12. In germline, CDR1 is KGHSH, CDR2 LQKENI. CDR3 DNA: TGTGCCAGCTCACCCCCATCGGGCGGGAGGGTCGGAGAGACCCAGTACTTC. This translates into CASSPPSGGRVGETQYF.

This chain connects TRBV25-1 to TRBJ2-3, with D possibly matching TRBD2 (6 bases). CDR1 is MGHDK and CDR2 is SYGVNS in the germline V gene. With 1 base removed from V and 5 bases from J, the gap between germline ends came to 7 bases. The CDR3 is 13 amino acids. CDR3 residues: CASSEWGGDTQYF. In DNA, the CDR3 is TGTGCCAGCAGTGAATGGGGAGGAGATACGCAGTATTTT.

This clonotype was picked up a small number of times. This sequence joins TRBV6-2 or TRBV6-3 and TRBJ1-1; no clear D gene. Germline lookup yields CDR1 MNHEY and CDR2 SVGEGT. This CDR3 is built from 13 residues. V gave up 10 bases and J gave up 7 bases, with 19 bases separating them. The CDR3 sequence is CATRIGEPFEAFF. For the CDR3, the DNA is TGTGCCACCCGAATCGGGGAGCCCTTTGAAGCTTTCTTT.

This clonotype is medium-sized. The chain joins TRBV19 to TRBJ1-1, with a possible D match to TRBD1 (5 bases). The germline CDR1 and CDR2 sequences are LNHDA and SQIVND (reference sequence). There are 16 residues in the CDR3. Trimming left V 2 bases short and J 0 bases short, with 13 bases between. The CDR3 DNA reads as TGTGCCAGTAGTATAAGGACCGGGGCTATGAACACTGAAGCTTTCTTT. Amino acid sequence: CASSIRTGAMNTEAFF. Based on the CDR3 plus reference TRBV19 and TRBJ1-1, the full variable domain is DGGITQSPKYLFRKEGQNVTLSCEQNLNHDAMYWYRQDPGQGLRLIYYSQIVNDFQKGDIAEGYSVSREKKESFPLTVTSAQKNPTAFYLCASSIRTGAMNTEAFFGQGTRLTVV.

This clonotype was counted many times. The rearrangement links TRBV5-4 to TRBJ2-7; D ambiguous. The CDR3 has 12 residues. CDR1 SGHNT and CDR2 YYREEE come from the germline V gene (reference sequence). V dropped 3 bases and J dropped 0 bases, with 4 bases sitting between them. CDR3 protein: CASSWDSYEQYF. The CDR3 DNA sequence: TGTGCCAGCAGCTGGGACTCCTACGAGCAGTACTTC.

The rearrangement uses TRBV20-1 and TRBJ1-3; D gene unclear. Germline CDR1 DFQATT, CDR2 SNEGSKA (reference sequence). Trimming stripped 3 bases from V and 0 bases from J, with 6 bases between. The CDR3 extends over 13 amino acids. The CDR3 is CSARTASGNTIYF. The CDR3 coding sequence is TGCAGTGCTAGGACCGCCTCTGGAAACACCATATATTTT.

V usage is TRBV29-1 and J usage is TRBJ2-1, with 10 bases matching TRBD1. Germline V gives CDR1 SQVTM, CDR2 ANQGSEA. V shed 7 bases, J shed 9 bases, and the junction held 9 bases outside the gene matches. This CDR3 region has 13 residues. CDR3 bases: TGCAGCGCCCCGGGACAGGGGATAAGTGAGCAGTTCTTC. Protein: CSAPGQGISEQFF.